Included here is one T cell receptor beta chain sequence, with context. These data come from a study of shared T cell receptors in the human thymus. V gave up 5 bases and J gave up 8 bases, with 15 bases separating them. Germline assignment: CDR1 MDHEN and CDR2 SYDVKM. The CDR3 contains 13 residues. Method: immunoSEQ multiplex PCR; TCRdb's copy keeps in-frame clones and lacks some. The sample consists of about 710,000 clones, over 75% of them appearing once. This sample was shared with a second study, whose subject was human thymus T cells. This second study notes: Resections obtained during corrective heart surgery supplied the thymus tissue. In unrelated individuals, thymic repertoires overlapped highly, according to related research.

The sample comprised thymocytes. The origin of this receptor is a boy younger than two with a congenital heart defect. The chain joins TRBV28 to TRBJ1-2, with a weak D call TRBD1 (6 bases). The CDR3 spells CASSLDSQFGYTF. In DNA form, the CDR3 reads TGTGCCAGCAGTCTGGACAGTCAGTTCGGCTACACCTTC.